This T cell receptor beta chain was obtained from a study of cytomegalovirus exposure and HLA in healthy donors. Findings and limits, study-wide: Follow-up analysis seemed to connect common viral pathogens with several of the most significant clusters identified. The authors listed around 150 TCR beta chains as cytomegalovirus-associated. Later on, a genetic analysis was performed. It linked a missense variant in DCLRE1C with V- and J-gene trimming of TCR beta.

Germline V gene sequence: CDR1 SGHVS, CDR2 FNYEAQ. The CDR3 covers 14 residues. The V and J ends lost 5 bases and 4 bases, in that order; junction bases with no gene match: 6. Primers for the PCR totalled 60 Vbeta and 13 Jbeta. Assay: immunoSEQ multiplex PCR; the TCRdb copy retains only in-frame clones and omits some. This table has more than 90,000 clones, about 78% appearing once. This clone turned up a few times. Its antigen is still unknown. The sequenced material came from PBMCs. The clonotype was recovered from a middle-aged woman in good health and CMV-seronegative. The J gene is TRBJ2-7, the V gene TRBV7-6; 9 positions match TRBD2. Here the CDR3 reads CASSPSGVLYEQYF. CDR3 nucleotide sequence: TGTGCCAGCAGCCCTAGCGGGGTCCTGTACGAGCAGTACTTC.